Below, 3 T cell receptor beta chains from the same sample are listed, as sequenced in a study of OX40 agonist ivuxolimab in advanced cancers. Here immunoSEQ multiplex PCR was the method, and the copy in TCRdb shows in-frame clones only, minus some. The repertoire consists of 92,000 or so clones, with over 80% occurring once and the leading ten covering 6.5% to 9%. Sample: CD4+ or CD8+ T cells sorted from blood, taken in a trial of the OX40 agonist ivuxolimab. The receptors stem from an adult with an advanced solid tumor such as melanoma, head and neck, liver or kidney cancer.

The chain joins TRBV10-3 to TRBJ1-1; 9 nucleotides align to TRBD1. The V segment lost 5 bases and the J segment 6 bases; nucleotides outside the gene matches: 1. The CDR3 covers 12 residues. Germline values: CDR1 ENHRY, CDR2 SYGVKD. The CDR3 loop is CAISRQGAEAFF. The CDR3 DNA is TGTGCCATCAGTCGACAGGGGGCTGAAGCTTTCTTT.

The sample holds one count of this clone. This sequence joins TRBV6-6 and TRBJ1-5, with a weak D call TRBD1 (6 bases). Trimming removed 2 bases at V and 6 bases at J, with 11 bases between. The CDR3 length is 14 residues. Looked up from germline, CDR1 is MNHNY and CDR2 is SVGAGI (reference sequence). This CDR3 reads CASSYIQGPQPQHF. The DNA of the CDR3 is TGTGCCAGCAGTTACATACAGGGCCCTCAGCCCCAGCATTTT.

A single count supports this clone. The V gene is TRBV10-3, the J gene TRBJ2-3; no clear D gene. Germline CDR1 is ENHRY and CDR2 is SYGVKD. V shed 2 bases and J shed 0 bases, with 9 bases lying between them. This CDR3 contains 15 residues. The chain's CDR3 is CAISEIVASTDTQYF. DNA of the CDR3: TGTGCCATCAGTGAGATAGTCGCTAGCACAGATACGCAGTATTTT.